This T cell receptor beta chain was identified in a study of blood T cell repertoires in COVID-19. Whole-study context: Material from acute and convalescent COVID-19 was sourced from the United States, Italy and Spain.

Under the authors' procedure: Reference gene primer amplification in the assay estimated nucleated cell counts. Sequenced by immunoSEQ multiplex PCR; TCRdb stores in-frame clones only, minus some. That table supplies the V and J calls and clone size; D and trimming were determined from the DNA. The repertoire holds around 130,000 clones, with less than 85% as singletons. CDR1 is MNHNY, CDR2 SVGAGI, per germline (reference sequence). Trimming left V 7 bases short and J 0 bases short, with 7 bases between. CDR3 length equals 13 residues. Within the 2 weeks before study entry, each person in the exposed group met a COVID-19 case.

This receptor was identified in a woman aged 18 to 35 who had been exposed to COVID-19. This chain connects TRBV6-6 to TRBJ2-1; D not resolved. Sequenced input: PBMCs or T cells enriched from blood (not recorded which). The CDR3 region is CASTPLSYNEQFF. The DNA for the CDR3 is TGTGCCAGCACCCCCCTCTCCTACAATGAGCAGTTCTTC.